This T cell receptor beta chain was found in a study of neoadjuvant anti-PD-1 for oral cavity cancer. About the study: Before surgery, most patients got three to four biweekly 3 mg/kg nivolumab doses.

This CDR3 has 15 residues. V was cut by 6 bases and J by 4 bases, with 19 bases left in between. Germline V gives CDR1 SEHNR, CDR2 FQNEAQ (reference sequence). As to this clone: What it binds is not known.

Study observations and caveats: Higher pretreatment Treg/Th17 ratios tracked higher pretreatment blood clonality.

Described time point: after neoadjuvant nivolumab, at surgical resection. Some clones are missing from TCRdb's copy, which holds only in-frame ones; the method was immunoSEQ multiplex PCR. The profile shows 8,500 to 9,500 clones, around 75% of them singletons. Sequenced here: PBMCs, sampled after nivolumab (anti-PD-1) treatment. The chain couples TRBV7-9 to TRBJ2-7; D is undetermined. The clonotype originates from a person aged 40-85 years with oral cavity squamous cell carcinoma. The CDR3 is CASSSNSVGVYEQYF. The DNA of the CDR3 is TGTGCCAGCAGTTCTAATTCGGTCGGTGTTTACGAGCAGTACTTC.